These T cell receptor beta chains were read from a single sample in a study of T cells after yellow fever vaccination. Via MiXCR, TCRdb re-called the 5' RACE reads, giving one row per CDR3 protein. The repertoire consists of 300,000 to 450,000 distinct CDR3 sequences, with 7% to 9% occurring once and the leading ten covering 17%. The source material was PBMCs, sampled 35 to 50 days after the first yellow fever vaccination. The receptors were gathered from a man aged 18-30 years who received the YFV17D yellow fever vaccine. CDR3s include the opening cysteine and the closing phenylalanine or tryptophan. The D gene is left open where the match is weak. Clone size is shown for a subset of rows, as once, few, many or a class of expanded clone.

clone_size: few
d_call: TRBD1
v_call: TRBV7-2
cdr3_length: 16
j_call: TRBJ1-1
cdr3_aa: CASSPMAGTENTEAFF
cdr3_nt: TGTGCCAGCAGCCCTATGGCCGGGACAGAGAACACTGAAGCTTTCTTT

clone_size: NA
d_call: NA
v_call: TRBV12-3/TRBV12-4
cdr3_length: 14
j_call: TRBJ1-1
cdr3_aa: CASSFLGFGTEAFF
cdr3_nt: TGTGCCAGCAGTTTTTTGGGGTTCGGGACTGAAGCTTTCTTT

clone_size: few
d_call: NA
v_call: TRBV20-1
cdr3_length: 16
j_call: TRBJ2-6
cdr3_aa: CSARDPNQPGANVLTF
cdr3_nt: TGCAGTGCTAGAGATCCCAACCAGCCCGGGGCCAACGTCCTGACTTTC

clone_size: few
d_call: NA
v_call: TRBV12-3/TRBV12-4
cdr3_length: 13
j_call: TRBJ1-6
cdr3_aa: CASSFVEGSPLHF
cdr3_nt: TGTGCCAGCAGTTTTGTAGAAGGTTCACCCCTCCACTTT

clone_size: few
d_call: TRBD1
v_call: TRBV5-1
cdr3_length: 14
j_call: TRBJ1-4
cdr3_aa: CASRMTGDNEKLFF
cdr3_nt: TGCGCCAGCAGGATGACAGGGGATAATGAAAAACTGTTTTTT

clone_size: NA
d_call: NA
v_call: TRBV19
cdr3_length: 14
j_call: TRBJ2-1
cdr3_aa: CASSGLRSYNEQFF
cdr3_nt: TGTGCCAGTTCTGGACTGCGCTCCTACAATGAGCAGTTCTTC

clone_size: NA
d_call: TRBD1
v_call: TRBV5-4
cdr3_length: 12
j_call: TRBJ1-2
cdr3_aa: CASTGNQGERTF
cdr3_nt: TGTGCCAGCACCGGAAACCAGGGGGAGCGCACCTTC

clone_size: few
d_call: NA
v_call: TRBV20-1
cdr3_length: 15
j_call: TRBJ2-7
cdr3_aa: CSARDRDATVYEQYF
cdr3_nt: TGCAGTGCTAGAGATAGGGACGCCACAGTGTACGAGCAGTACTTC

clone_size: many
d_call: TRBD1
v_call: TRBV27
cdr3_length: 16
j_call: TRBJ2-7
cdr3_aa: CASSAGQGALAYEQYF
cdr3_nt: TGTGCCAGCAGTGCGGGACAGGGGGCCCTCGCCTACGAGCAGTACTTC

clone_size: NA
d_call: NA
v_call: TRBV4-1
cdr3_length: 12
j_call: TRBJ1-1
cdr3_aa: CASSGEGAEAFF
cdr3_nt: TGCGCCAGCAGCGGGGAAGGGGCTGAAGCTTTCTTT

clone_size: few
d_call: NA
v_call: TRBV5-1
cdr3_length: 13
j_call: TRBJ2-5
cdr3_aa: CASSLGANFAQYF
cdr3_nt: TGCGCCAGCAGCTTGGGTGCCAACTTCGCCCAGTACTTC

clone_size: many
d_call: TRBD1
v_call: TRBV7-8
cdr3_length: 14
j_call: TRBJ2-1
cdr3_aa: CASSLGTGTNEQFF
cdr3_nt: TGTGCCAGCAGCTTGGGGACAGGCACCAATGAGCAGTTCTTC

clone_size: few
d_call: NA
v_call: TRBV14
cdr3_length: 13
j_call: TRBJ1-5
cdr3_aa: CASSQDQYQPQHF
cdr3_nt: TGTGCCAGCAGCCAAGATCAGTATCAGCCCCAGCATTTT

clone_size: few
d_call: NA
v_call: TRBV6-2/TRBV6-3
cdr3_length: 14
j_call: TRBJ2-1
cdr3_aa: CASSMGLAYNEQFF
cdr3_nt: TGTGCCAGCAGTATGGGGTTGGCTTACAATGAGCAGTTCTTC

clone_size: NA
d_call: TRBD2
v_call: TRBV20-1
cdr3_length: 16
j_call: TRBJ2-3
cdr3_aa: CSASRTSGGPTDTQYF
cdr3_nt: TGCAGTGCTAGTCGGACTAGCGGGGGGCCCACAGATACGCAGTATTTT

clone_size: many
d_call: NA
v_call: TRBV5-1
cdr3_length: 14
j_call: TRBJ2-7
cdr3_aa: CASSRSSRSYEQYF
cdr3_nt: TGCGCCAGCAGCCGGTCTTCCCGGTCCTACGAGCAGTACTTC

clone_size: few
d_call: TRBD1
v_call: TRBV5-1
cdr3_length: 16
j_call: TRBJ2-5
cdr3_aa: CASSLGETGFLETQYF
cdr3_nt: TGCGCCAGCAGCTTGGGCGAGACAGGGTTCCTCGAGACCCAGTACTTC

clone_size: NA
d_call: NA
v_call: TRBV5-1
cdr3_length: 14
j_call: TRBJ1-1
cdr3_aa: CASSLYRMNTEAFF
cdr3_nt: TGCGCCAGCAGCTTGTACAGAATGAACACTGAAGCTTTCTTT

clone_size: few
d_call: NA
v_call: TRBV4-3
cdr3_length: 16
j_call: TRBJ2-1
cdr3_aa: CASSQDRLSSVDEQFF
cdr3_nt: TGCGCCAGCAGCCAAGATCGGCTGAGCTCCGTCGATGAGCAGTTCTTC

clone_size: many
d_call: NA
v_call: TRBV6-5
cdr3_length: 14
j_call: TRBJ1-1
cdr3_aa: CASSYSGANTEAFF
cdr3_nt: TGTGCCAGCAGTTACTCGGGGGCGAACACTGAAGCTTTCTTT

clone_size: few
d_call: NA
v_call: TRBV7-6
cdr3_length: 13
j_call: TRBJ2-3
cdr3_aa: CASSLDRWDTQYF
cdr3_nt: TGTGCCAGCAGCTTAGACCGGTGGGATACGCAGTATTTT

clone_size: NA
d_call: TRBD2
v_call: TRBV28
cdr3_length: 15
j_call: TRBJ2-1
cdr3_aa: CASRPPQAGGSVGFF
cdr3_nt: TGTGCCAGCAGGCCTCCACAAGCGGGGGGGTCCGTTGGGTTCTTC

clone_size: NA
d_call: NA
v_call: TRBV6-6
cdr3_length: 12
j_call: TRBJ2-7
cdr3_aa: CASGGEPYEQYF
cdr3_nt: TGTGCCAGCGGCGGGGAGCCCTACGAGCAGTACTTC

clone_size: NA
d_call: TRBD1
v_call: TRBV7-2
cdr3_length: 14
j_call: TRBJ2-7
cdr3_aa: CASSLYRGTYEQYF
cdr3_nt: TGTGCCAGCAGTTTGTACAGGGGAACCTACGAGCAGTACTTC

clone_size: few
d_call: NA
v_call: TRBV16
cdr3_length: 14
j_call: TRBJ1-1
cdr3_aa: CASSQGAGNTEAFF
cdr3_nt: TGTGCCAGCAGCCAGGGCGCGGGGAACACTGAAGCTTTCTTT

clone_size: few
d_call: NA
v_call: TRBV15
cdr3_length: 16
j_call: TRBJ1-1
cdr3_aa: CATSRAGRDANTEAFF
cdr3_nt: TGTGCCACCAGCAGAGCCGGACGAGATGCTAACACTGAAGCTTTCTTT

clone_size: few
d_call: TRBD1
v_call: TRBV29-1
cdr3_length: 12
j_call: TRBJ1-1
cdr3_aa: CSVRTGGNEAFF
cdr3_nt: TGCAGCGTCCGGACAGGGGGGAATGAAGCTTTCTTT

clone_size: NA
d_call: TRBD2
v_call: TRBV20-1
cdr3_length: 22
j_call: TRBJ2-7
cdr3_aa: CSASGAHLTLAGGSLQSYEQCF
cdr3_nt: TGCAGTGCCTCGGGGGCCCACCTAACGTTAGCGGGGGGATCCCTTCAATCCTACGAGCAGTGCTTC

clone_size: few
d_call: TRBD1
v_call: TRBV12-3/TRBV12-4
cdr3_length: 16
j_call: TRBJ2-3
cdr3_aa: CASSQLGQGVTDTQYF
cdr3_nt: TGTGCCAGCAGTCAACTCGGACAGGGAGTGACAGATACGCAGTATTTT

clone_size: few
d_call: NA
v_call: TRBV28
cdr3_length: 15
j_call: TRBJ2-2
cdr3_aa: CASSLPILNTGELFF
cdr3_nt: TGTGCCAGCAGTTTACCCATCCTGAACACCGGGGAGCTGTTTTTT

clone_size: NA
d_call: NA
v_call: TRBV12-3/TRBV12-4
cdr3_length: 14
j_call: TRBJ2-1
cdr3_aa: CASRPLESLFEQFF
cdr3_nt: TGTGCCAGCAGACCCCTTGAGTCGTTATTTGAGCAGTTCTTC

clone_size: many
d_call: NA
v_call: TRBV21-1
cdr3_length: 17
j_call: TRBJ2-1
cdr3_aa: CASSKAPRRSSYNEQFF
cdr3_nt: TGTGCCAGCAGCAAAGCCCCCCGCAGGAGCTCCTACAATGAGCAGTTCTTC

clone_size: NA
d_call: NA
v_call: TRBV5-1
cdr3_length: 15
j_call: TRBJ1-4
cdr3_aa: CASSLGGSVNEKLFF
cdr3_nt: TGCGCCAGCAGCTTGGGTGGCAGCGTTAATGAAAAACTGTTTTTT

clone_size: few
d_call: NA
v_call: TRBV29-1
cdr3_length: 14
j_call: TRBJ1-1
cdr3_aa: CSVIQGTLNTEAFF
cdr3_nt: TGCAGCGTGATTCAGGGAACCCTGAACACTGAAGCTTTCTTT

clone_size: few
d_call: NA
v_call: TRBV7-9
cdr3_length: 15
j_call: TRBJ2-3
cdr3_aa: CASSSYGDHTDTQYF
cdr3_nt: TGTGCCAGCAGCTCTTACGGGGACCACACAGATACGCAGTATTTT

clone_size: many
d_call: NA
v_call: TRBV20-1
cdr3_length: 12
j_call: TRBJ2-7
cdr3_aa: CSASYNSYEQYF
cdr3_nt: TGCAGTGCTAGTTATAACTCCTACGAGCAGTACTTC

clone_size: NA
d_call: NA
v_call: TRBV20-1
cdr3_length: 12
j_call: TRBJ2-5
cdr3_aa: CSASKGGETQYF
cdr3_nt: TGCAGTGCTTCAAAGGGGGGGGAGACCCAGTACTTC

clone_size: NA
d_call: NA
v_call: TRBV18
cdr3_length: 15
j_call: TRBJ2-3
cdr3_aa: CASSPPGRGTDTQYF
cdr3_nt: TGTGCCAGCTCACCACCTGGCAGGGGTACAGATACGCAGTATTTT

clone_size: NA
d_call: TRBD2
v_call: TRBV12-3/TRBV12-4
cdr3_length: 17
j_call: TRBJ2-5
cdr3_aa: CASSPGLAGPFGETQYF
cdr3_nt: TGTGCCAGCAGCCCAGGACTAGCGGGGCCATTTGGAGAGACCCAGTACTTC

clone_size: NA
d_call: TRBD2
v_call: TRBV7-3
cdr3_length: 17
j_call: TRBJ2-2
cdr3_aa: CASSFLAGGPLTGELFF
cdr3_nt: TGTGCCAGCAGCTTCCTAGCGGGGGGGCCACTTACCGGGGAGCTGTTTTTT

clone_size: NA
d_call: NA
v_call: TRBV7-9
cdr3_length: 11
j_call: TRBJ2-5
cdr3_aa: CASSWDETQYF
cdr3_nt: TGTGCCAGCAGCTGGGATGAGACCCAGTACTTC

clone_size: NA
d_call: TRBD2
v_call: TRBV11-2
cdr3_length: 17
j_call: TRBJ2-5
cdr3_aa: CASSLDPNSGGEETQYF
cdr3_nt: TGTGCCAGCAGCTTAGATCCTAATAGCGGGGGTGAAGAGACCCAGTACTTC

clone_size: few
d_call: NA
v_call: TRBV19
cdr3_length: 13
j_call: TRBJ1-5
cdr3_aa: CASSIEGRQPQHF
cdr3_nt: TGTGCCAGTAGTATAGAGGGCAGACAGCCCCAGCATTTT

clone_size: few
d_call: TRBD2
v_call: TRBV6-2/TRBV6-3
cdr3_length: 13
j_call: TRBJ2-5
cdr3_aa: CASRASGEETQYF
cdr3_nt: TGTGCCAGCAGGGCTAGCGGGGAAGAGACCCAGTACTTC

clone_size: once
d_call: NA
v_call: TRBV12-3/TRBV12-4
cdr3_length: 12
j_call: TRBJ2-5
cdr3_aa: CACSRPGETQYF
cdr3_nt: TGTGCCTGCAGTCGACCAGGGGAGACCCAGTACTTC

clone_size: many
d_call: TRBD2
v_call: TRBV4-3
cdr3_length: 19
j_call: TRBJ2-4
cdr3_aa: CASSQDPPTGTSRANIQYF
cdr3_nt: TGCGCCAGCAGCCAAGACCCGCCCACCGGGACTAGCAGGGCGAACATTCAGTACTTC

clone_size: once
d_call: NA
v_call: TRBV27
cdr3_length: 15
j_call: TRBJ1-5
cdr3_aa: CASSLYGGVGQPQHF
cdr3_nt: TGTGCCAGCAGTTTATACGGGGGCGTCGGTCAGCCCCAGCATTTT

clone_size: NA
d_call: NA
v_call: TRBV7-9
cdr3_length: 15
j_call: TRBJ2-1
cdr3_aa: CASSLSGRGGGEQFF
cdr3_nt: TGTGCCAGCAGCTTGTCAGGCAGGGGCGGGGGTGAGCAGTTCTTC

clone_size: few
d_call: NA
v_call: TRBV20-1
cdr3_length: 13
j_call: TRBJ2-1
cdr3_aa: CSAVDKGPNEQFF
cdr3_nt: TGCAGTGCTGTGGATAAGGGGCCGAATGAGCAGTTCTTC

clone_size: many
d_call: TRBD1
v_call: TRBV5-4
cdr3_length: 17
j_call: TRBJ2-2
cdr3_aa: CASSLDQGQENTGELFF
cdr3_nt: TGTGCCAGCAGCCTAGACCAGGGACAGGAAAACACCGGGGAGCTGTTTTTT